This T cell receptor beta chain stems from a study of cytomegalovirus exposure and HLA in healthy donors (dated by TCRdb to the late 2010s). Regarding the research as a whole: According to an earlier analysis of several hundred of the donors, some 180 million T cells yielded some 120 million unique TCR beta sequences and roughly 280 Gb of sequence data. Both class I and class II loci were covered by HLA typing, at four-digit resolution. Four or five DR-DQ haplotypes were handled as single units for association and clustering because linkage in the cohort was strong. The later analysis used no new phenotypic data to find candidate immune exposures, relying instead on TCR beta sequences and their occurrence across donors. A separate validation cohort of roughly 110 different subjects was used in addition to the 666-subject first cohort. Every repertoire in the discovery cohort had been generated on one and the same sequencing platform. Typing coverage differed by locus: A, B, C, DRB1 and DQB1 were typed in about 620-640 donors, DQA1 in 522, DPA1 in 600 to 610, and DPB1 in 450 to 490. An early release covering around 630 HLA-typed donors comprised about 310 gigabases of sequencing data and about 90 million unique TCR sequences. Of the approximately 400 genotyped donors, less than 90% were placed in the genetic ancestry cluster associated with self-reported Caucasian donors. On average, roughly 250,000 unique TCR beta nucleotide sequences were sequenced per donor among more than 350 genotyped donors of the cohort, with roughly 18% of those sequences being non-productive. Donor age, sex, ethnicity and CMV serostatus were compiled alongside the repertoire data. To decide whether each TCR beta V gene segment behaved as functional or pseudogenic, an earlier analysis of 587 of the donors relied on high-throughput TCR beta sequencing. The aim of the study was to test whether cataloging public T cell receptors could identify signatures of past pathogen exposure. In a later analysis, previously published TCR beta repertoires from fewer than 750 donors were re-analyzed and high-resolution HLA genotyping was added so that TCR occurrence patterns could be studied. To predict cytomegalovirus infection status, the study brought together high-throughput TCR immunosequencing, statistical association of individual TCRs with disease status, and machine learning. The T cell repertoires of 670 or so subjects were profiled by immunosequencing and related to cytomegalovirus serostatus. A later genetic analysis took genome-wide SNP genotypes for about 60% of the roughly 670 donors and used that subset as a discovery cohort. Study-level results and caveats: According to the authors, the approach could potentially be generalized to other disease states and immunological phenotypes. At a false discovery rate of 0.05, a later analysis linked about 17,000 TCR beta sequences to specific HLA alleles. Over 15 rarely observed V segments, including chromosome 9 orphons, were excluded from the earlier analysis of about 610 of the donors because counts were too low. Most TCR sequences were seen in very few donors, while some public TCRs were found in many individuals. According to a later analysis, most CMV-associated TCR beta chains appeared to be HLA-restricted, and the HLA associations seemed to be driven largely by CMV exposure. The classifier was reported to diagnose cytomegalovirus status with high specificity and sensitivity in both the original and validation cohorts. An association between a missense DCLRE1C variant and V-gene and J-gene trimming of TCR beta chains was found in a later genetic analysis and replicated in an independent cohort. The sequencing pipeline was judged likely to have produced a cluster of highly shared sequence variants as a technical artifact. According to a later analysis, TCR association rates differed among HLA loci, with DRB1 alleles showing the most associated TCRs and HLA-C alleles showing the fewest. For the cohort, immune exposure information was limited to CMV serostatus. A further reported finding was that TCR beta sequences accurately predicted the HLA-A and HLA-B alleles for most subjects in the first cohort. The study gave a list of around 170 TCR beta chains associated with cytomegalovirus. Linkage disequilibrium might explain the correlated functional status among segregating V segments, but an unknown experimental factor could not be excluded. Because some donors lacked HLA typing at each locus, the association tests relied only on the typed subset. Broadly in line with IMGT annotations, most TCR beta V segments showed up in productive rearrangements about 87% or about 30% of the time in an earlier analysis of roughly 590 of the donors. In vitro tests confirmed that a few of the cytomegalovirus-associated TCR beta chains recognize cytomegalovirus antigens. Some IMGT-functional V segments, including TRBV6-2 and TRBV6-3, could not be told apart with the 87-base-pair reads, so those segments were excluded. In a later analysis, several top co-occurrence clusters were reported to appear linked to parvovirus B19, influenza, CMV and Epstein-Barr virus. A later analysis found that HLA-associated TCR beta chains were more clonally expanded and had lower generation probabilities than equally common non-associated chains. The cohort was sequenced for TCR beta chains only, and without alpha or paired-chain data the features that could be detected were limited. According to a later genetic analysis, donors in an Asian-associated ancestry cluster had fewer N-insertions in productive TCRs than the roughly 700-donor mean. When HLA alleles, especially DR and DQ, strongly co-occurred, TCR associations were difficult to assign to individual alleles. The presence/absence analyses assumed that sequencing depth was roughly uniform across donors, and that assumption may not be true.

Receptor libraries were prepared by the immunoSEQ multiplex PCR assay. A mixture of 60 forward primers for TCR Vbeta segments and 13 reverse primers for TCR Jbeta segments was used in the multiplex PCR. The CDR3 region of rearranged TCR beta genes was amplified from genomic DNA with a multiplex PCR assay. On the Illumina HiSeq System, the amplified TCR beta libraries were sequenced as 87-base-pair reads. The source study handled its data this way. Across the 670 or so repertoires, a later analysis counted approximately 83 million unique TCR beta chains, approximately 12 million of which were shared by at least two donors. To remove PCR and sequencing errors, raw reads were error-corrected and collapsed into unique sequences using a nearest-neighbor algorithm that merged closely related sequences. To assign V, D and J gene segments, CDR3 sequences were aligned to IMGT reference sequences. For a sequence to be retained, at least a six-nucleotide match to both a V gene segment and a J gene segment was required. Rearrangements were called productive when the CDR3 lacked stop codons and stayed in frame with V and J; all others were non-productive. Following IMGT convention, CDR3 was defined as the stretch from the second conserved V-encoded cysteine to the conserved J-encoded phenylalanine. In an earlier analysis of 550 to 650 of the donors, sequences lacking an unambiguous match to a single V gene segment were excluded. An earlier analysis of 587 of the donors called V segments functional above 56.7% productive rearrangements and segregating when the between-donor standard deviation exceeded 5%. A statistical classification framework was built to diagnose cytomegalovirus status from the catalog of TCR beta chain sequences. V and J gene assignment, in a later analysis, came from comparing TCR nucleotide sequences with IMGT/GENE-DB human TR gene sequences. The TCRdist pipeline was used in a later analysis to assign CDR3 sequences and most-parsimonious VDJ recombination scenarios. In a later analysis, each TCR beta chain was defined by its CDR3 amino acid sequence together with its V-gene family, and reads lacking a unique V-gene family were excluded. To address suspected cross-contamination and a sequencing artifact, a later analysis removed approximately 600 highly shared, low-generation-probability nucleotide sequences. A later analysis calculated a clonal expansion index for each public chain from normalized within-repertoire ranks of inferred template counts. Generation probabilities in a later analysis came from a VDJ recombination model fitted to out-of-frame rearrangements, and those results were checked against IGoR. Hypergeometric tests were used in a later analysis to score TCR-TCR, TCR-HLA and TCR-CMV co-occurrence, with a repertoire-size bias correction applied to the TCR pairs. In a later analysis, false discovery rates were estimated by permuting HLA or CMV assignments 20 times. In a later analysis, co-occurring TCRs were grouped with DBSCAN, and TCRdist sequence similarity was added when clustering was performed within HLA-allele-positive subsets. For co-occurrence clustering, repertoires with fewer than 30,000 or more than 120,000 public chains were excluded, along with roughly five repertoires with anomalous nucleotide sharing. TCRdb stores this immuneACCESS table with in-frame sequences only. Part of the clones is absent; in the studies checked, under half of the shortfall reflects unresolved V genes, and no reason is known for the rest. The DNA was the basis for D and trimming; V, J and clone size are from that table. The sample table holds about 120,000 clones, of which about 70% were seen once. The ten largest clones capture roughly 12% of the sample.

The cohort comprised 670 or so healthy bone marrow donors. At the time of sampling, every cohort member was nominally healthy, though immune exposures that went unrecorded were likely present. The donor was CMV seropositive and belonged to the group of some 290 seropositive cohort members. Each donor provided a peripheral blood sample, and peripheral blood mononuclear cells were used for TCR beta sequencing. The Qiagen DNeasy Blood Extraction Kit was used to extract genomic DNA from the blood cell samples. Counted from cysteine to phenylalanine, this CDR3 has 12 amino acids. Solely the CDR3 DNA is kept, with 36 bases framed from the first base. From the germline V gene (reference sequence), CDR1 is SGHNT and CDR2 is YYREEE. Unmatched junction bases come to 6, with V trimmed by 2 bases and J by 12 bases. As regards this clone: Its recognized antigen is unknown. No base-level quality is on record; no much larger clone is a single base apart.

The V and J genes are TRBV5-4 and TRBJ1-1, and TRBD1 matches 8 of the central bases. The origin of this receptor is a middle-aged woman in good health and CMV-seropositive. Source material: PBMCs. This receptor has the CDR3 CASSFQGQGTFF. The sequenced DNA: TGTGCCAGCAGCTTTCAAGGACAGGGAACTTTCTTT.